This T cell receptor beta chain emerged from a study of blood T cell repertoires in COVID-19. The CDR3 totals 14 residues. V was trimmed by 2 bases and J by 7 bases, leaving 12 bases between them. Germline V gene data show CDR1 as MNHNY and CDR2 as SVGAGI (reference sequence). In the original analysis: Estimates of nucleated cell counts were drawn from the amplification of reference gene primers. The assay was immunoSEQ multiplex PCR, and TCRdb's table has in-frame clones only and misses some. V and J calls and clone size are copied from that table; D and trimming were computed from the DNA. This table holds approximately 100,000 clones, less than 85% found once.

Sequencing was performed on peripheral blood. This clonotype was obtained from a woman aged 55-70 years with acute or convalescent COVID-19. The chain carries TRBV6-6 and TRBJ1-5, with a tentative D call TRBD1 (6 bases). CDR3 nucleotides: TGTGCCAGCAGTTACATCAGGGGAGAGCAGCCCCAGCATTTT. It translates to CASSYIRGEQPQHF.